A single TCR beta chain is shown here with its context. The antigen it binds to is not known. It has no much larger one-base neighbor in the sample; base qualities were not kept. This entry is derived from a study of beta chain features in type 1 diabetes (dated by TCRdb to between 2018 and 2020). General notes on the study: Mean age, gender distribution, total cell number and subset yield were not different between patients and healthy donors. Regulatory and stem cell-like memory subsets were isolated from only 8 patients and 8 healthy donors, whereas naive and central memory subsets came from all 30 or so donors. A total of 90 million to 130 million sorted cells were examined across all samples, and a strong correlation was observed between cell number per subset and RNA yield. In the study, recently diagnosed type 1 diabetes patients and matched healthy donors were compared on the TCRB repertoires of their sorted circulating CD4+ T cell subsets.

Reading from cysteine to phenylalanine, the CDR3 counts 13 amino acids. Only CDR3 DNA is held: 39 bases, read in frame from base 1. Sequences SNHLY (CDR1) and FYNNEI (CDR2) are obtained from the germline V gene. V and J lose 1 base and 4 bases, and a span of 7 bases separates them. Each donor gave one peripheral blood draw, about 100 mL on average, collected into heparinised tubes. Naive, central memory, regulatory and stem cell-like memory CD4+ T cells were sorted on a BD FACSAria II using a panel including CD45RO, CCR7, CD25, CD127, CD95 and CD27. All sorted populations exceeded 95% purity. PBMCs were isolated right away by Lymphoprep density gradient centrifugation and were stained directly, without culture. Samples were stained and sorted in pairs, with one healthy donor and one patient per experiment, so that batch effects were minimized. Results and caveats for the whole study, not just this receptor: Because cDNA was sequenced instead of genomic DNA, highly expressing activated cells could be over-represented, though the groups showed no difference in activation or CD3 levels. In all four CD4+ subsets, TCRB CDR3 length was moderately but significantly shorter in type 1 diabetes patients. Only small numbers of individuals were included in the HLA sub-analyses, which left unresolved whether HLA type had any influence on TCRB rearrangement. Naive, central memory and regulatory TCRB repertoires appeared more similar among patients than among healthy donors. Patients with type 1 diabetes made fewer insertions and deleted more nucleotides at VDJ recombination sites, implying thymic rearrangement abnormalities. PCR may preferentially amplify shorter templates, but because patient and control samples were amplified and corrected together, any resulting skew would affect both groups equally.

The entire amount of isolated RNA was reverse transcribed using the High Capacity cDNA Reverse Transcription Kit, so the sequenced TCRB transcripts were expressed ones. Deep immunoSEQ sequencing was applied to naive, central memory and regulatory T cell samples, giving an average of about 3.4 million total reads per sample. Sorted cells were lysed in RLT buffer, and RNA was extracted using DNase-treated RNeasy Micro or Mini kits according to cell number. To prevent cross-contamination, each cell subset was processed individually, whereas patient and healthy donor samples were processed jointly. The immunoSEQ multiplex PCR was used to amplify TCRB sequences from cDNA, generating 87-bp fragments that spanned the CDR3 region. Sequencing of the amplicons was done on the Illumina HiSeq platform. Under the source paper's analysis protocol: Synthetic template baselines were used to correct PCR bias computationally, reads within Hamming distance 2 were collapsed together, and singletons that could not be merged were discarded. Reads were aligned to IMGT to assign V, D and J genes, CDR3 length, and insertions or deletions at six rearrangement sites. Within each subset, clonotype counts were normalized to sorted cell number, and only after that were true diversity and Gini coefficients computed with the tcR R package. The overlap coefficient, calculated on TCRB nucleotide sequences, was used to measure repertoire sharing. Held by TCRdb, this immuneACCESS table contains in-frame sequences only and omits some clones. Under half of the omission traces to an unresolved V gene where checked; the cause of the rest is unknown. The DNA was the basis for D and trimming; V, J and clone size are from that table. Present in this sample are some 52,000 clones, less than 55% of which were seen just once. 1.4% of the sample is held by the ten biggest clonotypes.

Sequencing was carried out using Tregs from blood. In light of the paper, this sample's cell subset or site label describes: regulatory CD4+ T cells. The sequence links TRBV2 to TRBJ1-2; the D gene identity is not certain. This TCR derives from a man under 40 with type 1 diabetes. Here the CDR3 is given as CASSEGLSYGYTF. The DNA sequence is as follows: TGTGCCAGCAGTGAAGGACTCAGCTATGGCTACACCTTC.